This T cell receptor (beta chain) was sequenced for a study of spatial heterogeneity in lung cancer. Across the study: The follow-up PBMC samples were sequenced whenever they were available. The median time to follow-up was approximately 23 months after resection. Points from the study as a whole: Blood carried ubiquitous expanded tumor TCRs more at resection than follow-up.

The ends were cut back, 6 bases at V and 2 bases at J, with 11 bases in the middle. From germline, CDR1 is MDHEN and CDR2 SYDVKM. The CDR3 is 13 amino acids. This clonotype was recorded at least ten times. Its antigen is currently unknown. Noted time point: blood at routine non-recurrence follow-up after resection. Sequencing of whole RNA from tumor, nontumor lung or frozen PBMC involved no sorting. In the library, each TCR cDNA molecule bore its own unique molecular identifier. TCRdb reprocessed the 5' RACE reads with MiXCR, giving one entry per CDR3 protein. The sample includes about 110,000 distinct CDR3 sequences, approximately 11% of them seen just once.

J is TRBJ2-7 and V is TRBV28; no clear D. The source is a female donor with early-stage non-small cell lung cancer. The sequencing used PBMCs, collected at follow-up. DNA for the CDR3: TGTGCCAGCAGCCCCCGTGGCACCTACGAGCAGTACTTC. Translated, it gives CASSPRGTYEQYF.